The clone carrying this T cell receptor beta chain was counted between two and nine times. Its antigen is not identified. TCRdb reanalyzed the PCR reads via MiXCR. The sample has about 69,000 clones; 12% to 15% are singletons. The germline V gene has CDR1 MNHNS and CDR2 SASEGT. The CDR3 covers 15 residues. V lost 2 bases, J lost 0 bases, and 3 bases stayed unmatched. The data are from a study of metastatic and nonmetastatic thyroid tumors. Study-wide points: Benign nodules reportedly had significantly lower TCR beta diversity than malignant thyroid tumors in blood and tumor.

All patients were untreated before thyroid surgery. The chain recombines TRBV6-1 with TRBJ2-7; 8 bases are a match to TRBD1. The specimen was blood. The sequence came from a male donor with papillary thyroid cancer or a benign thyroid nodule (not recorded which). Some clones in this sample may be carry-over from other donors' samples. The CDR3 nucleotides read TGTGCCAGCAGTGAATGGACAGGGTGCTCCTACGAGCAGTACGTC. As protein: CASSEWTGCSYEQYV.